These T cell receptor beta chains were read from a single sample in a study of T cells in Graves' hyperthyroidism and ophthalmopathy. TCRdb ran MiXCR on the multiplex PCR reads and lists one entry per CDR3 protein. In the table there are a few hundred thousand distinct CDR3 sequences, 40% to 55% of which are singletons. Sequenced input: peripheral blood or thyroid tissue (not recorded which). The receptors come from an adult woman with Graves' disease, either hyperthyroidism or ophthalmopathy (not recorded which). CDR3s leave out the opening cysteine and the closing phenylalanine or tryptophan. Fields, in order: clone size, V gene, CDR3 protein. The size of a clone is reported for some rows only, either as once, few or many, or as a class for expanded clones.

-,TRBV15,ATSSLVQGAYEQY
-,TRBV15,ATSFREDSPY
many,TRBV2,ASSLDRASYEQY
-,TRBV15,ATSRTGPGDSGANVLT
-,TRBV7-9,ASNQHQGAGGYT
many,TRBV19,ASYERGSNQPQH
many,TRBV12-3/TRBV12-4,ANKGGGLYGYT
-,TRBV16,ASSPSGMETQY
many,TRBV5-1,ASSWGTGTGELF
-,TRBV15,AASSQGLFYEQY
-,TRBV20-1,SAPPENTEAF
few,TRBV24-1,ATSDPLGYT
-,TRBV25-1,ASSDSTGNSPLH
many,TRBV5-1,ASSLEGGETQY
few,TRBV18,ASSPPGQHGNTIY
many,TRBV2,ASRETGGAF
-,TRBV28,ASSLLPQH
few,TRBV18,ASSPRTGSDEQY
-,TRBV5-1,ASSRAAGGLGMNTGELF
-,TRBV29-1,SLDGNTEAF
many,TRBV7-2,ASSRDRGVAF
-,TRBV2,ASSTGTWGGETQY
-,TRBV7-9,ASSFEVYGYT
-,TRBV13,ASSLGTLIEQY
-,TRBV7-9,ASNPSPGEAF
many,TRBV11-2,ASSLIRSVNTEAF
-,TRBV9,ASSDYLGTGGLQPQY
many,TRBV2,ASSEVGVNNEQF
-,TRBV20-1,SARGQTKHYGYT
-,TRBV14,ASSHSASEAF
-,TRBV20-1,SAEDRVINYEQY
many,TRBV5-8,ASSPGPTGSQPQH
-,TRBV9,ASSLMSHTQY
many,TRBV13,ASSSHLGDSNYEQY
few,TRBV7-9,ASIEGQGNTEAF
-,TRBV7-8,ASSLGLRAGALSEQY
once,TRBV15,ATSRDRSYGYTIY
many,TRBV14,ASSQGRTGEAF
few,TRBV6-1,ASSPMTGYNSPLH
many,TRBV19,ASSPLLTVGNQPQH